This entry lists 24 T cell receptor beta chains sequenced from one sample in a study of read filtering for tumor transcriptome and immune sequencing (TCRdb year 2020). Sequencing was performed on an Illumina HiSeq 4000. Starting from 400 ng RNA, TCR libraries were constructed with the Immunoverse kit using molecular barcoded adaptors that cover the alpha/delta and beta/gamma chains. TCRdb ran its own pipeline on the public reads, namely fastp trimming at Q25 and MiXCR clone calling, and kept in-frame beta chains. Each CDR3 protein appears once, grouped with its most common genes and DNA. The sample contains 120,000 or so distinct CDR3 sequences, under 15% of them found a single time. The ten biggest clones cover about 11% of the sample. Sequenced sample: a population of CD138-negative cells sorted from bone marrow. This sample's cell subset or site label indicates: bone marrow mononuclear cells depleted of CD138+ plasma/myeloma cells by negative magnetic selection. The origin of the receptors is a donor over 35 with multiple myeloma.

This clonotype showed up many times. The gene calls are TRBV5-1 and TRBJ2-1, with no clear D. CDR1 and CDR2 from the germline V gene are SGHRS and YFSETQ. Trimming removed 2 bases at V and 9 bases at J, with 9 bases between. The CDR3 contains 12 residues. The CDR3 bases are TGCGCCAGCAGCTTAGGGTCATTTGAGCAGTTCTTC. Amino acid sequence: CASSLGSFEQFF.

This clonotype was counted ten times or more. The chain combines TRBV4-1 with TRBJ1-2; D perhaps matches TRBD1 (6 bases). The germline V and J ends were trimmed by 7 bases and 5 bases, with 14 bases remaining between them. This CDR3 has 13 amino acids. Looked up from germline, CDR1 is MGHRA and CDR2 is YSYEKL. CDR3 sequence reads: CASMGAPIYGYTF. In DNA form, the CDR3 reads TGCGCCAGCATGGGGGCTCCAATTTATGGCTACACCTTC.

Details on this clonotype: At one end, the junction sequence differs from germline, possibly due to a read error. V is TRBV20-1 and J is TRBJ2-5, with D perhaps TRBD2 (7 bases). CDR3 length: 16 residues. Germline lookup yields CDR1 DFQATT and CDR2 SNEGSKA (reference sequence). CDR3 sequence reads: CSARGLGGADQETQCF. CDR3 in DNA: TGCAGTGCTAGAGGTCTGGGGGGGGCCGACCAAGAGACCCAGTGCTTC.

This clonotype came up many times. The chain couples TRBV11-2 to TRBJ2-4; the D is unclear. Germline V gene lookup returns CDR1 SGHAT and CDR2 FQNNGV. Between the trimmed V and J ends, which lost 5 bases and 0 bases, there was a span of 14 bases. The length of the CDR3 is 16 residues. The CDR3 region is CASSPEWSLAKNIQYF. The CDR3 DNA sequence: TGTGCCAGCAGCCCGGAGTGGTCCCTAGCCAAAAACATTCAGTACTTC.

This clonotype appeared many times. A junction boundary mismatches the germline segment, possibly from a read error. This sequence joins TRBV6-5 and TRBJ2-1; D may be TRBD2 (6 bases). Germline-derived CDR1 and CDR2 are MNHEY and SVGAGI. This CDR3 contains 13 residues. The CDR3 loop reads CATRLGPYNERFF. CDR3 coding DNA: TGTGCCACCAGACTAGGACCTTACAATGAGCGGTTCTTC.

This clonotype came up many times. The V and J genes are TRBV20-1 and TRBJ2-3, with 11 bases identical to TRBD2. Germline V CDR1 and CDR2: DFQATT, SNEGSKA (reference sequence). The length of the CDR3 is 16 residues. The junction had 9 bases not matched to a gene; V was cut back by 3 bases and J by 4 bases. CDR3 DNA: TGCAGTGCTAGCCCGTTACTAGCGGGAGCCCCAGATACGCAGTATTTT. Translating gives CSASPLLAGAPDTQYF.

This clonotype occurred many times. The rearrangement joins TRBV29-1 to TRBJ2-1, with 11 bases fitting TRBD2. Germline values: CDR1 SQVTM, CDR2 ANQGSEA. Losses at the gene ends were 1 base for V and 4 bases for J; bases not matched to a gene: 6. The CDR3 is made up of 16 amino acids. DNA of the CDR3: TGCAGCGTTGAAGGGGGGAGACTAGCGGGGTACAATGAGCAGTTCTTC. This encodes CSVEGGRLAGYNEQFF.

This clonotype was recorded at least ten times. The rearrangement joins TRBV3-1 to TRBJ2-5; 9 bases align to TRBD1. V lost 2 bases and J lost 5; bases outside the gene matches: 12. Germline V lookup: CDR1 LGHDT, CDR2 YNNKEL (reference sequence). The CDR3 totals 17 residues. CDR3 sequence (DNA): TGTGCCAGCAGCCAAAGGCCACAGGGGGCGGAACTGGAGACCCAGTACTTC. It specifies CASSQRPQGAELETQYF.

In this sample, this clonotype turned up a few times. Because the CDR3 is missing its conserved closing phenylalanine or tryptophan, this is likely a read error. This sequence joins TRBV29-1 and TRBJ2-1; the D call may be TRBD1 or TRBD2 (7 bases each). This CDR3 comprises 14 residues. CDR1 and CDR2 from the germline V gene are SQVTM and ANQGSEA. Between the trimmed V and J ends, which lost 3 bases and 13 bases, there was a span of 22 bases. In DNA, the CDR3 is TGCAGCGTTGATGGGGAGGGGGCAGTATCTGAACAGTTCTCC. This gives the protein CSVDGEGAVSEQFS.

This clonotype was found many times. The chain carries TRBV15 and TRBJ1-1, with D perhaps TRBD1 (5 bases). Germline loops: CDR1 LNHNV, CDR2 YYDKDF (reference sequence). The germline V and J ends were trimmed by 2 bases and 3 bases, with 13 bases remaining between them. The CDR3 covers 15 residues. CDR3 in DNA: TGTGCCACCAGCAGACCTACTCAGGGTCACACTGAAGCTTTCTTT. Translating it yields CATSRPTQGHTEAFF. The full variable domain, rest sourced from reference TRBV15 and TRBJ1-1, is DAMVIQNPRYQVTQFGKPVTLSCSQTLNHNVMYWYQQKSSQAPKLLFHYYDKDFNNEADTPDNFQSRRPNTSFCFLDIRSPGLGDTAMYLCATSRPTQGHTEAFFGQGTRLTVV.

This clonotype was counted many times. The chain uses TRBV20-1 and TRBJ1-5; 8 bases match TRBD1. Looked up from germline, CDR1 is DFQATT and CDR2 is SNEGSKA (reference sequence). The CDR3 has 14 residues. Germline trimming cut 3 bases from V and 7 bases from J; bases unmatched to any gene: 8. This CDR3 reads CSASSGQEGQPQHF. CDR3 coding DNA: TGCAGTGCTAGCTCGGGACAGGAGGGGCAGCCCCAGCATTTT.

This clonotype was detected many times. The chain couples TRBV29-1 to TRBJ2-1, with 7 bases identical to TRBD2. J lost 7 bases, V lost 4 bases, and 4 bases had no gene match. CDR3 size: 12 residues. The germline V gene has CDR1 SQVTM and CDR2 ANQGSEA. CDR3 DNA sequence: TGCAGCGTTGCGCGGGGGACTAATGAGCAGTTCTTC. Translating it yields CSVARGTNEQFF.

This clonotype came up many times. The CDR3 protein is CASRLQANQETQYF. The CDR3 region has the DNA TGTGCCAGTAGACTACAGGCGAACCAAGAGACCCAGTACTTC. V usage is TRBV19 and J usage is TRBJ2-5; possibly TRBD1 for D (5 bases). Germline lookup yields CDR1 LNHDA and CDR2 SQIVND (reference sequence). V lost 6 bases to trimming and J lost 0 bases, with 11 bases between them. This CDR3 contains 14 residues.

For this clonotype: This may be a read error: a much more frequent sequence differs by one nucleotide. The J gene is TRBJ1-2, the V gene TRBV30; D unclear. CDR3 size: 15 residues. The germline V gene has CDR1 GTSNPN and CDR2 SVGIG (reference sequence). The CDR3: CAWSVPAETNYGCTF. The CDR3 nucleotides are TGTGCCTGGAGTGTACCGGCAGAAACTAACTATGGCTGCACCTTC.

Only one count was recorded for this clonotype. With a much larger clone just one base away, this may be a read error. This likely comes from a read error, as the CDR3 has no conserved phenylalanine or tryptophan at its end. The V and J genes are TRBV5-5 and TRBJ1-4, with TRBD1 as a possible D gene (6 bases). The CDR3 contains 14 residues. Germline values: CDR1 SGHKS, CDR2 YYEKEE (reference sequence). Between the trimmed V and J ends, which lost 2 bases and 8 bases, there was a span of 13 bases. CDR3 amino acids: CASSFGGLGEKLFS. As DNA, the CDR3 is TGTGCCAGCAGCTTTGGGGGGCTGGGGGAAAAACTGTTTTCT.

This clonotype was picked up many times. The V call is TRBV4-1, the J call TRBJ2-2, with a tentative D call TRBD1 (5 bases). Trimming left V 0 bases short and J 6 bases short, with 8 bases between. Germline values: CDR1 MGHRA, CDR2 YSYEKL. The CDR3 totals 14 residues. The CDR3 sequence: CASSQDRGSGELFF. The CDR3 DNA reads as TGCGCCAGCAGCCAAGATAGGGGTTCCGGGGAGCTGTTTTTT.

This clonotype was observed many times. DNA for the CDR3: TGTGCCAGTAGTATAAGTCCAGGGGGTCCGGACACTGAAGCTTTCTTT. It specifies CASSISPGGPDTEAFF. J is TRBJ1-1 and V is TRBV19, with TRBD1 matching 7 bases. CDR1 and CDR2 from the germline V gene are LNHDA and SQIVND (reference sequence). CDR3 length: 16 amino acids. V gave up 2 bases and J gave up 3 bases; unmatched junction bases: 9.

In this sample, this clonotype turned up many times. V is TRBV6-6 and J is TRBJ2-5; TRBD2 matches at 12 bases. The CDR3 length is 15 residues. Trimming removed 5 bases from V and 1 base from J; junction bases left unmatched: 2. Germline loops: CDR1 MNHNY, CDR2 SVGAGI (reference sequence). The CDR3 coding sequence is TGTGCCAGCAGTACTAGCGGGGGGATCCAAGAGACCCAGTACTTC. As protein: CASSTSGGIQETQYF.

For this clonotype: A much more abundant neighbour one base away suggests this may be a read error. The rearrangement joins TRBV5-1 to TRBJ2-2; a possible D gene is TRBD1 (5 bases). This CDR3 contains 15 residues. Germline assignment: CDR1 SGHRS and CDR2 YFSETQ. V was trimmed by 5 bases and J by 6 bases, leaving 17 bases between them. The DNA for the CDR3 is TGCGCCAGCAGGATGAGAGTGGCACAGGCCGGGGAGCTGTTTTTT. Protein: CASRMRVAQAGELFF.

This clonotype was seen many times. V gene TRBV4-1 combines with J gene TRBJ1-4; D is uncertain. The ends were cut back, 0 bases at V and 8 bases at J, with 13 bases in the middle. Germline V CDR1 and CDR2: MGHRA, YSYEKL. CDR3 length equals 15 residues. The CDR3 region is CASSQDGRLWEKLFF. The CDR3 bases are TGCGCCAGCAGCCAAGACGGGAGACTCTGGGAAAAACTGTTTTTT.

This clonotype was found many times. The gene calls are TRBV5-1 and TRBJ2-1; a weak D match, TRBD2 (7 bases). Germline CDR1 is SGHRS and CDR2 is YFSETQ. Trimming removed 3 bases from V and 10 bases from J, with 20 bases in between. This CDR3 has 15 amino acids. DNA for the CDR3: TGCGCCAGCAGCTCCAGCGGGACACAACTCGTCGAGCAGTTCTTC. The encoded protein is CASSSSGTQLVEQFF.

This clonotype showed up many times. CDR3: CASSPSGRWEETQYF. The CDR3 bases are TGCGCCAGCAGCCCTTCGGGCCGGTGGGAAGAGACCCAGTACTTC. The rearrangement links TRBV5-1 to TRBJ2-5; D unresolved. The germline gives CDR1 SGHRS, CDR2 YFSETQ. The CDR3 has 15 residues. Between the trimmed V and J ends, which lost 4 bases and 3 bases, there was a span of 16 bases.

This clonotype has a count of ten or more. The chain joins TRBV27 to TRBJ2-2; 7 positions match TRBD1. Germline V CDR1 and CDR2: MNHEY, SMNVEV (reference sequence). The CDR3 sequence is 15 residues long. Trimming at V came to 3 bases and at J to 5 bases, leaving 6 bases not matched to a gene. CDR3 protein: CASSFSAGGTGELFF. Written as DNA, the CDR3 is TGTGCCAGCAGTTTTTCGGCAGGGGGTACCGGGGAGCTGTTTTTT.

The chain uses TRBV20-1 and TRBJ2-7; the match to TRBD2 covers 10 bases. Germline values: CDR1 DFQATT, CDR2 SNEGSKA (reference sequence). This CDR3 is 13 amino acids long. Trimming took 1 base from V and 3 from J; bases not matched to a gene: 0. The CDR3 DNA is TGCAGTGCTAGAGGGACTAGCGGCTACGAGCAGTACTTC. Translating gives CSARGTSGYEQYF.